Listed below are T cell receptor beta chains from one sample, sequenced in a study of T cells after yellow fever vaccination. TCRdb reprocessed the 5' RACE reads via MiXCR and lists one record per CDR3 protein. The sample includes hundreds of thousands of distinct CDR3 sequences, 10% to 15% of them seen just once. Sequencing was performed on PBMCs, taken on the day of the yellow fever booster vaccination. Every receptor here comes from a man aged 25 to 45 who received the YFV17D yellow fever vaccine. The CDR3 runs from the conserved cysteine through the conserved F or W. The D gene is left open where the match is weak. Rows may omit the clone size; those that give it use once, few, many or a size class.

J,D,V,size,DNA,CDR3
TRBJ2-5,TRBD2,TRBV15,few,TGTGCCACCAGCAGAATTAGCGGGAGATCGGCAAACAACCAAGAGACCCAGTACTTC,CATSRISGRSANNQETQYF
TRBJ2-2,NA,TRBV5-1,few,TGCGCCAGCAGCCGAGGAGACAGGACGAACACCGGGGAGCTGTTTTTT,CASSRGDRTNTGELFF
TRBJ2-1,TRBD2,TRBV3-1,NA,TGTGCCAGCAGCCAAGTCCCGGTGGGACTAGCGGGAGGTCAGCTGTTCTTC,CASSQVPVGLAGGQLFF
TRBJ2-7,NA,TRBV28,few,TGTGCCTCCTCGGGTTTAACCTACGAGCAGTACTTC,CASSGLTYEQYF
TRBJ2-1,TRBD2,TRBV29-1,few,TGCAGGTGCGGGAGGTCCTACAATGAGCAGTTCTTC,CRCGRSYNEQFF
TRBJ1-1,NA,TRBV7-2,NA,TGTGCCAGCAGCCCAGGCCGCGGGGGGGCCACTGAAGCTTTCTTT,CASSPGRGGATEAFF
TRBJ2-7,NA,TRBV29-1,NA,TGCAGCGGTAGGACAGCTCATTCCTACGAGCAGTACTTC,CSGRTAHSYEQYF
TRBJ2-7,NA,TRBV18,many,TGTGCCAGCAGCCCTAGCTCCTACGAGCAGTACTTC,CASSPSSYEQYF
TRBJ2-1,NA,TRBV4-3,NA,TGCGCCAGCAGCCAAGTTATCAGTCTGGGGAATGAGCAGTTCTTC,CASSQVISLGNEQFF
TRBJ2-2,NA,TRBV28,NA,TGTGCCAGCAGGGAAGCGGGGAACACCGGGGAGCTGTTTTTT,CASREAGNTGELFF
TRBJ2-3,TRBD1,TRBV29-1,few,TGCAGCGTTGGACAGGGTCGCACAGATACGCAGTATTTT,CSVGQGRTDTQYF